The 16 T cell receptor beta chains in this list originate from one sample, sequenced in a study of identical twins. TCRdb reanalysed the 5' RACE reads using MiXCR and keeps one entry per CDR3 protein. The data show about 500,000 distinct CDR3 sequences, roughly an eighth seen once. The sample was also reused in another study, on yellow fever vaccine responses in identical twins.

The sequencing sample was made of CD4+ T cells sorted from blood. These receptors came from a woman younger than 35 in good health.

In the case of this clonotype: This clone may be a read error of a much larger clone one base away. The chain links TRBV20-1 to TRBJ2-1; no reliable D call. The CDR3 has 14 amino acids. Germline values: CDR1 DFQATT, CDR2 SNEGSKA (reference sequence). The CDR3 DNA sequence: TGCAGCTGTGCTGCGGACCTCTCCTACAGTGAGCAGTTCTTC. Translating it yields CSCAADLSYSEQFF.

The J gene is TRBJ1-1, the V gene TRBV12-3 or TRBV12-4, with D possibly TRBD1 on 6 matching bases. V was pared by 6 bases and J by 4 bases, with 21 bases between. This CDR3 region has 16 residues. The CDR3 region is CASSDKIRARGTEAFF. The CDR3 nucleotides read TGTGCCAGCAGCGACAAAATCCGGGCCAGGGGCACTGAAGCTTTCTTT.

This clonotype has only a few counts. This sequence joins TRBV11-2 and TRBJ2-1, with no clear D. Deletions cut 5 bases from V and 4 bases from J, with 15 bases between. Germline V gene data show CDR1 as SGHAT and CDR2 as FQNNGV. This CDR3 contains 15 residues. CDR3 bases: TGTGCCAGCAGCCTTTTCCTACGTCCGTACAATGAGCAGTTCTTC. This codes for CASSLFLRPYNEQFF. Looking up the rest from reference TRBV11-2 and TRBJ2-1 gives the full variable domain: EAGVAQSPRYKIIEKRQSVAFWCNPISGHATLYWYQQILGQGPKLLIQFQNNGVVDDSQLPKDRFSAERLKGVDSTLKIQPAKLEDSAVYLCASSLFLRPYNEQFFGPGTRLTVL.

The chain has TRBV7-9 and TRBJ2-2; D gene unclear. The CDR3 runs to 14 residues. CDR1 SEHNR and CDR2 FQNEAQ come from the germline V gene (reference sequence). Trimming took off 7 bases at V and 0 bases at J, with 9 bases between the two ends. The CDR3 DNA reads TGTGCCAGCAATGCGGCCGCGAACACCGGGGAGCTGTTTTTT. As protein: CASNAAANTGELFF.

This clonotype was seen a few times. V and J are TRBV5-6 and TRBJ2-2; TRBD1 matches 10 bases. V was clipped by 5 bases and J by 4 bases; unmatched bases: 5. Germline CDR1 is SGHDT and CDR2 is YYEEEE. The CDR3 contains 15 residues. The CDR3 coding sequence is TGTGCCAGCAGGACAGGGGGCAGGATCACCGGGGAGCTGTTTTTT. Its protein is CASRTGGRITGELFF. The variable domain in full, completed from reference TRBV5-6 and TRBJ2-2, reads DAGVTQSPTHLIKTRGQQVTLRCSPKSGHDTVSWYQQALGQGPQFIFQYYEEEERQRGNFPDRFSGHQFPNYSSELNVNALLLGDSALYLCASRTGGRITGELFFGEGSRLTVL.

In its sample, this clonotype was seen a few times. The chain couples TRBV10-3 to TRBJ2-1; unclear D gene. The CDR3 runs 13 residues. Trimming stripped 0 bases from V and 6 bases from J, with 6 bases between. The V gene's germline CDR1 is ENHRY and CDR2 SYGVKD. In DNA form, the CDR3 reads TGTGCCATCAGTGAGTCGTCAATCAATGAGCAGTTCTTC. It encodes CAISESSINEQFF.

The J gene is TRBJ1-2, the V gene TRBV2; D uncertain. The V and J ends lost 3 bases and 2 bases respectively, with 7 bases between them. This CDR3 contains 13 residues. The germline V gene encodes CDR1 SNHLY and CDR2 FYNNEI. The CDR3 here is CASSEVGNYGYTF. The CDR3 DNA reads TGTGCCAGCAGTGAGGTGGGGAACTATGGCTACACCTTC.

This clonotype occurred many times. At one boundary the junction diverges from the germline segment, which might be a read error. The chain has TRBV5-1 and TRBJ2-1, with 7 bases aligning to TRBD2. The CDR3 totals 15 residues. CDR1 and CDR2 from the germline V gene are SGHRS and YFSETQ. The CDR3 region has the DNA TGTGCCAGCAGTCGCGGGGGAAGCTCCTACAATGAGCAGTTCTTC. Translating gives CASSRGGSSYNEQFF.

The CDR3 here is CASSTGQGDTGELFF. The CDR3 nucleotides read TGTGCCAGCAGTACGGGACAGGGGGACACCGGGGAGCTGTTTTTT. This chain connects TRBV28 to TRBJ2-2; 11 nucleotides match TRBD1. This CDR3 contains 15 residues. CDR1 MDHEN and CDR2 SYDVKM come from the germline V gene. Germline trimming cut 5 bases from V and 3 bases from J; bases unmatched to any gene: 2.

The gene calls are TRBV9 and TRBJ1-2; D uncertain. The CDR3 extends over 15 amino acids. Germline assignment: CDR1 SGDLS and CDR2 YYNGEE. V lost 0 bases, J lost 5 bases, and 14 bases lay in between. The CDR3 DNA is TGTGCCAGCAGCGTAGATTACGGGGTTCAGTATGGCTACACCTTC. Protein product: CASSVDYGVQYGYTF.

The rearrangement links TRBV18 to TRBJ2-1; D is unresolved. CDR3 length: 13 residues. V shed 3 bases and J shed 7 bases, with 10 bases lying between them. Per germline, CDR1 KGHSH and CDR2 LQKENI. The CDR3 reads CASSPVARNEQFF. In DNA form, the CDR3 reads TGTGCCAGCTCACCTGTGGCCAGAAATGAGCAGTTCTTC. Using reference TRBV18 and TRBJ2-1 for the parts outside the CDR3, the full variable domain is NAGVMQNPRHLVRRRGQEARLRCSPMKGHSHVYWYRQLPEEGLKFMVYLQKENIIDESGMPKERFSAEFPKEGPSILRIQQVVRGDSAAYFCASSPVARNEQFFGPGTRLTVL.

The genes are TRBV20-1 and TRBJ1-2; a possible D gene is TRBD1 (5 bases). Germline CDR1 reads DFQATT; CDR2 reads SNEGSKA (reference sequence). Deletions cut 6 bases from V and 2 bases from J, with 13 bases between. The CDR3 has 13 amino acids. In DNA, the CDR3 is TGCAGTGCCGCGGGCGCAGGGAACTATGGCTACACCTTC. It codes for CSAAGAGNYGYTF.

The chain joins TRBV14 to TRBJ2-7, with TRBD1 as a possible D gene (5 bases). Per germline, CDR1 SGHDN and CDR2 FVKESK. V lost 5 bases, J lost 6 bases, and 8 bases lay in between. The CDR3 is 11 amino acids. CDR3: CASSAGPEQYF. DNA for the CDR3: TGTGCCAGCAGCGCAGGGCCCGAGCAGTACTTC.

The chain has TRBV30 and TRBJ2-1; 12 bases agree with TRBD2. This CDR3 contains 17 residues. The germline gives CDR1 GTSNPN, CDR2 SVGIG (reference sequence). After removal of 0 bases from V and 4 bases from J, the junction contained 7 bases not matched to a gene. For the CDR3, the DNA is TGTGCCTGGAGTGTCCGACCTAGCGGGAGGGTGTACAATGAGCAGTTCTTC. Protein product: CAWSVRPSGRVYNEQFF.

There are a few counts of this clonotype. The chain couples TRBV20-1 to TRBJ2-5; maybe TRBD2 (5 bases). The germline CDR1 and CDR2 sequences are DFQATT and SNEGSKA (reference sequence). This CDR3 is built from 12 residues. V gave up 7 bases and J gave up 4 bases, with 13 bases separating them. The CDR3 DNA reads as TGCAGTGGACGGGATCTAGGAGAGACCCAGTACTTC. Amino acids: CSGRDLGETQYF.

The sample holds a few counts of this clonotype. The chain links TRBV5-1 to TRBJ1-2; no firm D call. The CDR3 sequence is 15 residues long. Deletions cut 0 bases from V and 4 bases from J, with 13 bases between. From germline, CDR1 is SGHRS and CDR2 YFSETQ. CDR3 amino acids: CASSLAVEGLYGYTF. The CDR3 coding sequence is TGCGCCAGCAGCTTGGCCGTTGAGGGCCTCTATGGCTACACCTTC.